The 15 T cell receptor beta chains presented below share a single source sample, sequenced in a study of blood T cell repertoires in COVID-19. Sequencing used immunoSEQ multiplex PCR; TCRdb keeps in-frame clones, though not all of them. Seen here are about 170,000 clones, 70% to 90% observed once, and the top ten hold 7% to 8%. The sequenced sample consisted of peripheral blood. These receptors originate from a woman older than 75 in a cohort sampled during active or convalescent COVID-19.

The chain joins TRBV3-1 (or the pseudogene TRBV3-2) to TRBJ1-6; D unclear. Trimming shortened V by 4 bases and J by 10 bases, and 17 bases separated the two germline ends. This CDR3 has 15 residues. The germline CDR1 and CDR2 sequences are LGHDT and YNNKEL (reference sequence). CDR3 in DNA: TGTGCCAGCAGCCCCTCGGCGAGGATAGGATCACCCCTCCACTTT. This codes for CASSPSARIGSPLHF.

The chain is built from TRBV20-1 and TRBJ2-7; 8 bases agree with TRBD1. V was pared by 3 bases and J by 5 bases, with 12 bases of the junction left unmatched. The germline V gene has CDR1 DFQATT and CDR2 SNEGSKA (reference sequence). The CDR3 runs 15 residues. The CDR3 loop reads CSASVRGLGSDEQYF. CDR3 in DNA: TGCAGTGCTAGTGTCAGGGGGCTCGGGAGCGACGAGCAGTACTTC.

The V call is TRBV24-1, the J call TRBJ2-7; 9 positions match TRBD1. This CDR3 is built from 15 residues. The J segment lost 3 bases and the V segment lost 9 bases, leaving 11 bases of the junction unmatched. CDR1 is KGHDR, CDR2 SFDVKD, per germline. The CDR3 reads CATPKFGTGIYEQYV. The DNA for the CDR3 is TGTGCCACCCCCAAGTTCGGGACAGGGATCTACGAGCAGTACGTC.

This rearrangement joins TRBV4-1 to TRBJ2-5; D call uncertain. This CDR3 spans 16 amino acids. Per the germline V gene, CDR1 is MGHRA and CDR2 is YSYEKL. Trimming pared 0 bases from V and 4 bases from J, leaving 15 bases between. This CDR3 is CASSQDHLGSRETQYF. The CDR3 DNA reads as TGCGCCAGCAGCCAAGATCATCTAGGCAGTAGAGAGACCCAGTACTTC.

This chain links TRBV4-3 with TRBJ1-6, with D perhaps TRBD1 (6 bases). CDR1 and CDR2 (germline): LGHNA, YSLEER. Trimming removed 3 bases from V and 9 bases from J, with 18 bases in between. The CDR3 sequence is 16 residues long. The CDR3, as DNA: TGCGCCAGCAGCCAGACTAACGACAGGATTAGTTCACCCCTCCACTTT. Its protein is CASSQTNDRISSPLHF.

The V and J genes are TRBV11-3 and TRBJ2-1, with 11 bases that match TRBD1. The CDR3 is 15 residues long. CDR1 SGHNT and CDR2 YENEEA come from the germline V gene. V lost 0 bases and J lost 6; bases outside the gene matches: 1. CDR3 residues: CASSLDGTGGNEQFF. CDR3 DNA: TGTGCCAGCAGCTTAGATGGGACAGGGGGCAATGAGCAGTTCTTC. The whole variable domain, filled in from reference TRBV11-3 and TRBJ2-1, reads EAGVVQSPRYKIIEKKQPVAFWCNPISGHNTLYWYLQNLGQGPELLIRYENEEAVDDSQLPKDRFSAERLKGVDSTLKIQPAELGDSAVYLCASSLDGTGGNEQFFGPGTRLTVL.

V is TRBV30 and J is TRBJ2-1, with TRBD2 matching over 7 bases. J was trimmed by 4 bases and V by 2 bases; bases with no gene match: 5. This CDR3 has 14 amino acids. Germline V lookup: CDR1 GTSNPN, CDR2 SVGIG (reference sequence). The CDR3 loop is CAWSTSGTYNEQFF. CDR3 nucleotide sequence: TGTGCCTGGAGTACAAGCGGGACGTACAATGAGCAGTTCTTC.

The CDR3, as DNA: TGTGCCAGCAGTATCATTAGCAATCAGCCCCAGCATTTT. This gives the protein CASSIISNQPQHF. The rearrangement joins TRBV27 to TRBJ1-5; D is ambiguous. CDR1 is MNHEY and CDR2 is SMNVEV in the germline V gene (reference sequence). The CDR3 totals 13 residues. The V and J ends lost 5 bases and 0 bases respectively, with 5 bases between them.

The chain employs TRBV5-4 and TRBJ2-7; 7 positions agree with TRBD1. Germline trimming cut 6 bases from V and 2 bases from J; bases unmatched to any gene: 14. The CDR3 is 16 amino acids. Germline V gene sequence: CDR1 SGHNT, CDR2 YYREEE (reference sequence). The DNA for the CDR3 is TGTGCCAGCATTCCAGGGGGACACCAGAAGACCTACGAGCAGTACGTC. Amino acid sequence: CASIPGGHQKTYEQYV.

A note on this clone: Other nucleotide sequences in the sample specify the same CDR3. CDR3 DNA sequence: TGTGCCAGCAGCTTAGCGGGGGGCTACGAGCAGTACGTC. Amino acids: CASSLAGGYEQYV. The V gene is TRBV7-2, the J gene TRBJ2-7; possible D gene TRBD2, 6 bases. This CDR3 spans 13 amino acids. With 0 bases removed from V and 3 bases from J, the gap between germline ends came to 6 bases. From germline, CDR1 is SGHTA and CDR2 FQGNSA.

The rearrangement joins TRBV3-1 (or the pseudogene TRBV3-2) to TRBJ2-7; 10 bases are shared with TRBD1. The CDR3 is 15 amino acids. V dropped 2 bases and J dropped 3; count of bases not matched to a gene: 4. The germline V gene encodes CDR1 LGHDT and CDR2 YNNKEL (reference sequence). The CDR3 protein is CASSQLGQGFYEQYF. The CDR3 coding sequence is TGTGCCAGCAGCCAATTGGGACAGGGGTTCTACGAGCAGTACTTC.

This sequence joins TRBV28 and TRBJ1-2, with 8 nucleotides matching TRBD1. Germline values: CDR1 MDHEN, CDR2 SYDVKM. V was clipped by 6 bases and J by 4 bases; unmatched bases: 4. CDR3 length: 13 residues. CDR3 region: CASSWGQVYGYTF. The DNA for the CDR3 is TGTGCCAGCAGCTGGGGACAGGTCTATGGCTACACCTTC.

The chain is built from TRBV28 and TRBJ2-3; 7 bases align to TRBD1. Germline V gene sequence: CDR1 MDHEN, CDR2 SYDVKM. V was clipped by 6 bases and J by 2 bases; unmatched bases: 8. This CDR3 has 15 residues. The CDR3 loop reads CASRDRSISTDTQYF. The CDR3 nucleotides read TGTGCCAGCAGGGACAGGAGTATCTCCACAGATACGCAGTATTTT.

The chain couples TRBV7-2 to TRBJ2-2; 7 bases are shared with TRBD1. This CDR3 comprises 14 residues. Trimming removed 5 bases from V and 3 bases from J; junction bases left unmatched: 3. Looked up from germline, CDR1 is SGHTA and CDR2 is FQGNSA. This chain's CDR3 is CASSADRDTGELFF. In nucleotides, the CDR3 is TGTGCCAGCAGCGCAGACAGGGACACCGGGGAGCTGTTTTTT.

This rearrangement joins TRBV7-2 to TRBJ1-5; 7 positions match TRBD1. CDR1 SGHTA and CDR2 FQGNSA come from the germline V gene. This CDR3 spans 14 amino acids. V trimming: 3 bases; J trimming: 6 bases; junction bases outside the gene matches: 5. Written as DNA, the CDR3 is TGTGCCAGCAGCTTCAACAGGGGAGGTCAGCCCCAGCATTTT. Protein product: CASSFNRGGQPQHF.